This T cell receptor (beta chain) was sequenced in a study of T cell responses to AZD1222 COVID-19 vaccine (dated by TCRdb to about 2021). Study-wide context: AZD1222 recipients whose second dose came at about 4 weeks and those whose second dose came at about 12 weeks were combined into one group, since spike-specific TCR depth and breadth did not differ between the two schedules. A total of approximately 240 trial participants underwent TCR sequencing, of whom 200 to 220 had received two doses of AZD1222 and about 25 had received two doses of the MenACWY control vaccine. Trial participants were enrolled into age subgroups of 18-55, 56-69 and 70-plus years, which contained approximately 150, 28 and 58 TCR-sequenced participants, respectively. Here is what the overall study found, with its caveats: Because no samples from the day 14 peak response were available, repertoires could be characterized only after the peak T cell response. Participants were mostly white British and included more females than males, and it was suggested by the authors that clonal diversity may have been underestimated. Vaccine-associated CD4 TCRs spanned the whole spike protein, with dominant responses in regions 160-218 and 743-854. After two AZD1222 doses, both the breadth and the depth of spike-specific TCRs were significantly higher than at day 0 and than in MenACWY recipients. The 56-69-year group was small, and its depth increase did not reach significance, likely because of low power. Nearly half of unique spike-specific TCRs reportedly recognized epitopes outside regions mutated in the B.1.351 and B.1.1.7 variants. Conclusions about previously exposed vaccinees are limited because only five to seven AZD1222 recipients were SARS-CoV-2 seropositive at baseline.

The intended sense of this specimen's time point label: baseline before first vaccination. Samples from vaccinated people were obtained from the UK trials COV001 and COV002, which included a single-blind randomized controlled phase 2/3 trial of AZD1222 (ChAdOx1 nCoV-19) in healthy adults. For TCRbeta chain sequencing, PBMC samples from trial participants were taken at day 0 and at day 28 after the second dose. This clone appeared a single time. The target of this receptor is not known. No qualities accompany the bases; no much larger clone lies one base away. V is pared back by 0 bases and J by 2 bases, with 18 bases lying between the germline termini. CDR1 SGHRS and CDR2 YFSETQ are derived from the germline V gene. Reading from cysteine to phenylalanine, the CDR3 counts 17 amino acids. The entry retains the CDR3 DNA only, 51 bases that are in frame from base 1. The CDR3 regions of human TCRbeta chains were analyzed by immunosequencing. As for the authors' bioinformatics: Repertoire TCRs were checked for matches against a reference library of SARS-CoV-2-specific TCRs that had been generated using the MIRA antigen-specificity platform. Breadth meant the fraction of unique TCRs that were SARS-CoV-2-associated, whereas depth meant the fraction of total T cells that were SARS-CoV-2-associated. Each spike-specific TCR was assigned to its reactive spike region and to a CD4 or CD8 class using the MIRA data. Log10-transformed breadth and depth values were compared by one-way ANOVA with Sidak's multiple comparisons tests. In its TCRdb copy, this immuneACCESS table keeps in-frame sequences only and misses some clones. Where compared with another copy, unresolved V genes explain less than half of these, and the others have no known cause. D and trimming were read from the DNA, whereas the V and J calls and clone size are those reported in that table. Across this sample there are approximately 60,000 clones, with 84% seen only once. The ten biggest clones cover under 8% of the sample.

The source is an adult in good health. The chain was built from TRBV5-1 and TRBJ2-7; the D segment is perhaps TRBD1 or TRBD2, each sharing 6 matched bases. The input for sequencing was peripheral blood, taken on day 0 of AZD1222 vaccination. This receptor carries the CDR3 CASSLVRGGLHTYEQYF. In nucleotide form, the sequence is TGCGCCAGCAGCTTGGTGCGTGGGGGGCTCCATACCTACGAGCAGTACTTC.